These 32 T cell receptor beta chains were all obtained from the same sample, sequenced in a study of shared clonotypes between healthy human individuals. The assay was immunoSEQ multiplex PCR, and TCRdb's table has in-frame clones only and misses some. Of roughly 2.2 million clones in the sample, around 90% are singletons; the top ten hold 0.37%. Sequencing used naive CD4+ T cells from PBMCs. Stated subset: CD45RA+ positively selected. The receptor source for this set is a young man in good health. Some clones in this sample may be carry-over from other donors' samples.

V gene TRBV4-2 combines with J gene TRBJ2-2; TRBD1 might be the D (5 bases). The germline V gene encodes CDR1 LGHNA and CDR2 YNFKEQ. The CDR3 consists of 15 residues. V shed 1 base and J shed 6 bases, with 12 bases lying between them. CDR3 sequence reads: CASSQAQVVSGELFF. The DNA of the CDR3 is TGTGCCAGCAGCCAAGCACAGGTCGTCTCCGGGGAGCTGTTTTTT.

The rearrangement joins TRBV6-5 to TRBJ1-1; TRBD1 matches at 9 bases. The germline V gene encodes CDR1 MNHEY and CDR2 SVGAGI. Losses at the gene ends were 2 bases for V and 10 bases for J; bases not matched to a gene: 8. This CDR3 has 14 amino acids. CDR3 in amino acids: CASSYRGQGNGAFF. The CDR3 DNA is TGTGCCAGCAGTTACAGGGGACAGGGTAACGGAGCTTTCTTT.

The chain uses TRBV18 and TRBJ2-5; TRBD2 might be the D (5 bases). CDR3 size: 16 residues. Germline CDR1 reads KGHSH; CDR2 reads LQKENI. The ends were cut back, 5 bases at V and 0 bases at J, with 16 bases in the middle. CDR3 in DNA: TGTGCCAGCTCAGTCTTTTCGAGCGGAGACCAAGAGACCCAGTACTTC. It is translated as CASSVFSSGDQETQYF.

This clone was picked up one time. The V gene is TRBV5-1, the J gene TRBJ2-3, with a weak D call TRBD2 (5 bases). Germline CDR1 SGHRS, CDR2 YFSETQ. The CDR3 length is 13 residues. Trimming removed 0 bases at V and 5 bases at J, with 7 bases between. CDR3 sequence: CASSLAEGDTQYF. The CDR3 nucleotides are TGCGCCAGCAGCTTGGCAGAGGGAGATACGCAGTATTTT.

This rearrangement joins TRBV19 to TRBJ2-7; 9 bases are a match to TRBD1. This CDR3 has 13 residues. J lost 8 bases, V lost 10 bases, and 12 bases had no gene match. Per the germline V gene, CDR1 is LNHDA and CDR2 is SQIVND (reference sequence). The CDR3 spells CATRRTGVDKQYF. The CDR3, as DNA: TGTGCCACCAGGAGGACAGGGGTGGACAAGCAGTACTTC.

CDR3 sequence reads: CASSPRRGPQETQYF. The CDR3 DNA reads as TGTGCCAGCAGCCCCAGGCGGGGCCCTCAAGAGACCCAGTACTTC. The rearrangement links TRBV9 to TRBJ2-5; perhaps TRBD2 as D (6 bases). Germline V CDR1 and CDR2: SGDLS, YYNGEE. V was shortened by 4 bases and J by 2 bases, with 15 bases between the two germline ends. CDR3 length: 15 residues.

This chain uses TRBV27 with TRBJ2-1, with 9 bases lining up with TRBD2. The CDR3 totals 15 residues. CDR1 is MNHEY, CDR2 SMNVEV, per germline (reference sequence). V was clipped by 3 bases and J by 10 bases; unmatched bases: 10. CDR3 amino acids: CASSFRREGQGEQFF. CDR3 coding DNA: TGTGCCAGCAGTTTTAGGCGGGAGGGCCAGGGCGAGCAGTTCTTC.

The genes are TRBV28 and TRBJ2-3; D is possibly TRBD2 (6 bases). V lost 2 bases and J lost 11, with 11 bases in between. Germline V gene sequence: CDR1 MDHEN, CDR2 SYDVKM. CDR3 length: 12 residues. The CDR3 is CASSLNTGGQYF. CDR3 DNA sequence: TGTGCCAGCAGTTTAAATACCGGGGGGCAGTATTTT.

CDR3: CASSWTRDEQYF. The CDR3 region has the DNA TGTGCCAGCAGCTGGACTAGAGACGAGCAGTACTTC. The chain has TRBV6-6 and TRBJ2-7, with 7 positions matching TRBD2. With 6 bases clipped from V and 5 bases from J, the junction kept 4 bases outside the gene matches. Germline lookup yields CDR1 MNHNY and CDR2 SVGAGI (reference sequence). The CDR3 length is 12 residues.

J is TRBJ2-7 and V is TRBV21-1. TRBV21-1 has pseudogene status. This CDR3 contains 15 residues. The CDR3 sequence: CASSTLFGRFYEQYF. CDR3 DNA sequence: TGTGCCAGCAGCACACTATTTGGGCGTTTTTACGAGCAGTACTTC.

This chain links TRBV30 with TRBJ2-1, with TRBD1 identical over 7 bases. This CDR3 comprises 14 residues. Germline CDR1 GTSNPN, CDR2 SVGIG (reference sequence). Trimming took 0 bases from V and 6 from J; bases not matched to a gene: 5. This chain's CDR3 is CAWSVTGALNEQFF. In DNA form, the CDR3 reads TGTGCCTGGAGTGTTACAGGGGCCCTCAATGAGCAGTTCTTC. Full variable domain (missing parts from reference TRBV30 and TRBJ2-1): SQTIHQWPATLVQPVGSPLSLECTVEGTSNPNLYWYRQAAGRGLQLLFYSVGIGQISSEVPQNLSASRPQDRQFILSSKKLLLSDSGFYLCAWSVTGALNEQFFGPGTRLTVL.

On this clone itself: At the DNA level, this CDR3 is encoded by other sequences in the same sample as well. The chain combines TRBV6-1 with TRBJ2-5; TRBD1 agrees at 9 bases. The trim removed 6 bases at V and 5 bases at J, leaving 7 bases unmatched. Looked up from germline, CDR1 is MNHNS and CDR2 is SASEGT. The CDR3 loop spans 14 amino acids. The CDR3 sequence is CASRTQGAGETQYF. The DNA for the CDR3 is TGTGCCAGCAGGACACAGGGGGCAGGGGAGACCCAGTACTTC.

The chain uses TRBV5-1 and TRBJ1-1, with no clear D. Per the germline V gene, CDR1 is SGHRS and CDR2 is YFSETQ. Trimming took 4 bases from V and 4 from J, leaving 14 bases between them. The CDR3 extends over 14 amino acids. CDR3 in amino acids: CASSPGPPSTEAFF. In nucleotides, the CDR3 is TGCGCCAGCAGCCCAGGACCCCCCAGCACTGAAGCTTTCTTT.

The genes are TRBV2 and TRBJ1-2, with D unresolved. There are 15 residues in the CDR3. Deletions cut 1 base from V and 2 bases from J, with 11 bases between. CDR1 and CDR2 from the germline V gene are SNHLY and FYNNEI. Here the CDR3 reads CASSEERLRNYGYTF. In nucleotides, the CDR3 is TGTGCCAGCAGTGAAGAAAGGCTTAGGAACTATGGCTACACCTTC. The whole variable domain, remainder taken from reference TRBV2 and TRBJ1-2, is EPEVTQTPSHQVTQMGQEVILRCVPISNHLYFYWYRQILGQKVEFLVSFYNNEISEKSEIFDDQFSVERPDGSNFTLKIRSTKLEDSAMYFCASSEERLRNYGYTFGSGTRLTVV.

This chain links TRBV6-6 with TRBJ2-7, with D possibly matching TRBD2 (6 bases). Germline lookup yields CDR1 MNHNY and CDR2 SVGAGI (reference sequence). The ends were cut back, 2 bases at V and 6 bases at J, with 11 bases in the middle. The CDR3 sequence is 13 residues long. For the CDR3, the DNA is TGTGCCAGCAGTTACGGCGGGGACTCCGAGCAGTACTTC. Translation gives CASSYGGDSEQYF.

This clone was seen a single time. This rearrangement joins TRBV6-4 to TRBJ1-2; TRBD1 is a possible D gene (5 bases). This CDR3 comprises 13 residues. Germline CDR1 MRHNA, CDR2 SNTAGT. V was trimmed by 3 bases and J by 6 bases, leaving 11 bases between them. DNA for the CDR3: TGTGCCAGCAGTGAAGGGGCAGGGAATGGCTACACCTTC. It encodes CASSEGAGNGYTF.

The chain employs TRBV7-6 and TRBJ2-7, with D perhaps matching TRBD1 or TRBD2 (5 bases each). Trimming left V 5 bases short and J 4 bases short, with 15 bases between. The CDR3 totals 14 residues. Germline V lookup: CDR1 SGHVS, CDR2 FNYEAQ. The CDR3 DNA reads TGTGCCAGCAGCCCCGGGGACCGACTATACGAGCAGTACTTC. Its translation: CASSPGDRLYEQYF.

V usage is TRBV10-1 and J usage is TRBJ2-5; 12 bases fit TRBD2. The trim removed 6 bases at V and 1 base at J, leaving 6 bases unmatched. Germline V gene data show CDR1 as WNHNN and CDR2 as SYGVQD (reference sequence). This CDR3 spans 16 amino acids. The CDR3 DNA sequence: TGCGCCAGCAGCCGAGGACTAGCGGGGTTCCAAGAGACCCAGTACTTC. Translation gives CASSRGLAGFQETQYF.

A remark on this clone: Distinct nucleotide sequences in the sample also encode this CDR3. The chain couples TRBV5-1 to TRBJ2-7; 8 bases align to TRBD2. CDR3 size: 15 residues. V dropped 2 bases and J dropped 0; count of bases not matched to a gene: 4. Looked up from germline, CDR1 is SGHRS and CDR2 is YFSETQ. CDR3 loop: CASSFGGRSSYEQYF. The CDR3 region has the DNA TGCGCCAGCAGCTTCGGCGGGAGGTCCTCCTACGAGCAGTACTTC.

V gene TRBV5-1 combines with J gene TRBJ2-2; D uncertain. Trimming took off 4 bases at V and 0 bases at J, with 7 bases between the two ends. From germline, CDR1 is SGHRS and CDR2 YFSETQ. This CDR3 region has 14 residues. CDR3 region: CASSVRTNTGELFF. The CDR3 DNA is TGCGCCAGCAGCGTTAGAACGAACACCGGGGAGCTGTTTTTT.

V and J are TRBV5-1 and TRBJ2-7, with D perhaps TRBD1 (5 bases). The CDR3 covers 15 residues. Germline V gives CDR1 SGHRS, CDR2 YFSETQ. Between the trimmed V and J ends, which lost 4 bases and 9 bases, there was a span of 23 bases. This CDR3 reads CASSRAPQGPTVQYF. The CDR3 DNA reads as TGCGCCAGCAGCCGCGCCCCGCAGGGCCCTACCGTGCAGTACTTC. The complete variable domain, with remaining parts taken from reference TRBV5-1 and TRBJ2-7, reads KAGVTQTPRYLIKTRGQQVTLSCSPISGHRSVSWYQQTPGQGLQFLFEYFSETQRNKGNFPGRFSGRQFSNSRSEMNVSTLELGDSALYLCASSRAPQGPTVQYFGPGTRLTVT.

The V call is TRBV29-1, the J call TRBJ2-1; D possibly corresponds to TRBD2 (6 bases). With 3 bases removed from V and 3 bases from J, the gap between germline ends came to 12 bases. The germline gives CDR1 SQVTM, CDR2 ANQGSEA. The CDR3 has 14 residues. CDR3 protein: CSVERRASYNEQFF. The CDR3 coding sequence is TGCAGCGTTGAGAGGAGGGCCAGCTACAATGAGCAGTTCTTC.

This sequence joins TRBV6-1 and TRBJ2-3, with 11 bases lining up with TRBD2. Trimming cost V 4 bases and J 2 bases; bases outside gene matches: 8. CDR3 length: 17 amino acids. Germline CDR1 and CDR2: MNHNS and SASEGT. CDR3 bases: TGTGCCAGCAGTGGTGATCTAGCGGGAGGATACACAGATACGCAGTATTTT. Residues: CASSGDLAGGYTDTQYF.

This clone was observed once. Other DNA sequences in this specimen translate into the identical CDR3. This chain joins TRBV5-1 and TRBJ2-2, with 11 nucleotides matching TRBD2. The V gene's germline CDR1 is SGHRS and CDR2 YFSETQ. The CDR3 loop spans 16 amino acids. V was clipped by 3 bases and J by 3 bases; unmatched bases: 4. Written as DNA, the CDR3 is TGCGCCAGCAGCTCCGGGACTAGCGGATACACCGGGGAGCTGTTTTTT. Residues: CASSSGTSGYTGELFF.

The chain has TRBV18 and TRBJ2-1, with 8 bases identical to TRBD1. J was trimmed by 2 bases and V by 1 base; bases with no gene match: 4. CDR1 and CDR2 (germline): KGHSH, LQKENI. The CDR3 is 16 amino acids. The CDR3 region is CASSPHAGGAYNEQFF. In DNA, the CDR3 is TGTGCCAGCTCACCACACGCAGGGGGCGCCTACAATGAGCAGTTCTTC.

As regards this clone: In the same sample, other DNA sequences code for this CDR3. The chain couples TRBV28 to TRBJ2-5; D possibly corresponds to TRBD2 (6 bases). The CDR3 sequence is 14 residues long. Per the germline V gene, CDR1 is MDHEN and CDR2 is SYDVKM. Trimming left V 3 bases short and J 1 base short, with 9 bases between. In DNA form, the CDR3 reads TGTGCCAGCAGTTTGGGGGGAAGCCAAGAGACCCAGTACTTC. Translation: CASSLGGSQETQYF.

The V call is TRBV2, the J call TRBJ1-2; D is undetermined. V was pared by 7 bases and J by 5 bases, with 8 bases between. CDR1 and CDR2 (germline): SNHLY, FYNNEI. This CDR3 contains 11 residues. The CDR3 bases are TGTGCCAGCATGGCGGTATATGGCTACACCTTC. Translated, it gives CASMAVYGYTF.

The rearrangement joins TRBV4-3 to TRBJ1-4; a possible D gene is TRBD1 (5 bases). The germline CDR1 and CDR2 sequences are LGHNA and YSLEER. The V gene lost 0 bases and the J gene lost 2 bases, with 16 bases spanning the gap. The CDR3 extends over 18 amino acids. Here the CDR3 DNA reads TGCGCCAGCAGCCAAGATAGGGAAGGGACGCTTACTAATGAAAAACTGTTTTTT. Translated, it gives CASSQDREGTLTNEKLFF.

The chain carries TRBV6-5 and TRBJ2-1; 7 nucleotides line up with TRBD2. This CDR3 is built from 13 residues. Germline values: CDR1 MNHEY, CDR2 SVGAGI. The V segment lost 1 base and the J segment 9 bases; nucleotides outside the gene matches: 3. This CDR3 reads CASSYWRESEQFF. CDR3 nucleotide sequence: TGTGCCAGCAGTTACTGGCGGGAGAGTGAGCAGTTCTTC.

V gene TRBV5-1 combines with J gene TRBJ2-1; tentatively, D is TRBD2 (6 bases). The CDR3 loop spans 18 amino acids. V shed 1 base and J shed 8 bases, with 25 bases lying between them. Germline CDR1 SGHRS, CDR2 YFSETQ. The CDR3 DNA reads TGCGCCAGCAGCTTGTGGTCCTCTCTTGCGGGAAGAAGCGATGAGCAGTTCTTC. Translated: CASSLWSSLAGRSDEQFF. Full variable domain (missing parts from reference TRBV5-1 and TRBJ2-1): KAGVTQTPRYLIKTRGQQVTLSCSPISGHRSVSWYQQTPGQGLQFLFEYFSETQRNKGNFPGRFSGRQFSNSRSEMNVSTLELGDSALYLCASSLWSSLAGRSDEQFFGPGTRLTVL.

The J gene is TRBJ1-1, the V gene TRBV5-4, with 7 bases identical to TRBD1. This CDR3 spans 16 amino acids. Germline V lookup: CDR1 SGHNT, CDR2 YYREEE (reference sequence). V lost 4 bases, J lost 0 bases, and 9 bases stayed unmatched. CDR3 amino acids: CASSIPDRDMNTEAFF. The CDR3 bases are TGTGCCAGCAGCATCCCTGACAGGGACATGAACACTGAAGCTTTCTTT.

This sequence joins TRBV5-4 and TRBJ1-3; 8 bases fit TRBD1. Germline loops: CDR1 SGHNT, CDR2 YYREEE (reference sequence). The J segment lost 2 bases and the V segment lost 4 bases, leaving 8 bases of the junction unmatched. The CDR3 is 16 amino acids. The CDR3 nucleotides read TGTGCCAGCAGCCTACCGGGACAGGTCCCTGGAAACACCATATATTTT. Translated: CASSLPGQVPGNTIYF.